The table lists the clone carrying this T cell receptor (beta chain) with a count of one. This record comes from a study of blood T cell repertoires in COVID-19. Looking at the study overall: PBMCs, B-cell-depleted T cells, or T cells were the source of the cDNA or gDNA that made up the material.

Original analysis: How many nucleated cells were present was estimated from reference gene primer amplification. Clones were read by immunoSEQ multiplex PCR, and TCRdb kept only the in-frame ones, dropping some. That table furnishes V, J and clone size, whereas the DNA furnished D and trimming. Here the sample spans about 55,000 clones, 87% being singletons. Sample: peripheral blood. The receptor's source is a man between 35 and 55 years old with COVID-19, enrolled during active disease.

Here the CDR3 DNA reads TGTGCCAGCAGCCCCCGGGAGAAGAACACCGGGGAGCTGTTTTTT. The encoded protein is CASSPREKNTGELFF. This chain uses TRBV3-1 (or the pseudogene TRBV3-2) with TRBJ2-2, with a possible D match to TRBD2 (6 bases). Germline-derived CDR1 and CDR2 are LGHDT and YNNKEL (reference sequence). V lost 4 bases and J lost 1, with 10 bases in between. This CDR3 has 15 amino acids.